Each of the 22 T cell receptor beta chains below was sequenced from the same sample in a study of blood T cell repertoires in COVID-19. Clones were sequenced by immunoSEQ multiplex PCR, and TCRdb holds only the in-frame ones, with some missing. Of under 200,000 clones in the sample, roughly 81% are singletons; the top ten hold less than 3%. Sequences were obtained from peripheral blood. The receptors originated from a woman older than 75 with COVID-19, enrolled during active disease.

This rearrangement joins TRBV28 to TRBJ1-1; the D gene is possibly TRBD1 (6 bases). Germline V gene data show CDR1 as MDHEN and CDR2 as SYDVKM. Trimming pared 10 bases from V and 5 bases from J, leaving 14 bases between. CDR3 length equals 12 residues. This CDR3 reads CAIETGGTEAFF. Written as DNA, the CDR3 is TGTGCCATCGAGACAGGCGGGACTGAAGCTTTCTTT.

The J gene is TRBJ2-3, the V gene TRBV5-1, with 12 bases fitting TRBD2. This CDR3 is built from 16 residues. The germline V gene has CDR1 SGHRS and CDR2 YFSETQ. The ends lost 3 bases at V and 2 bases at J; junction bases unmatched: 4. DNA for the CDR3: TGCGCCAGCAGCTCAAGACTAGCGGGGGACACAGATACGCAGTATTTT. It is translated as CASSSRLAGDTDTQYF.

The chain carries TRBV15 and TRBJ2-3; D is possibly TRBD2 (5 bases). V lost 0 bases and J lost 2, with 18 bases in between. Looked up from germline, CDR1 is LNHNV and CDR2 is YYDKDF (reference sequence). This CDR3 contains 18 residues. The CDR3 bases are TGTGCCACCAGCAGAGAGAGAGGGATTAGAGGTCCCACAGATACGCAGTATTTT. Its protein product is CATSRERGIRGPTDTQYF.

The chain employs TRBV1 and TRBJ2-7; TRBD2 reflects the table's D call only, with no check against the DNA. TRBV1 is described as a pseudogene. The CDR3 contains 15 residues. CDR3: CTSSPGTSGSYEQYF. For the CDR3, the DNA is TGCACCAGCAGCCCCGGGACTAGCGGCTCCTACGAGCAGTACTTC.

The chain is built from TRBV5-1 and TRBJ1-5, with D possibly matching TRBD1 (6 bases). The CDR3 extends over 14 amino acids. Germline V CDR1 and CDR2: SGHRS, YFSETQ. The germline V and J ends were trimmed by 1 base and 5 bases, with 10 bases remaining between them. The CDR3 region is CASSLSGDDQPQHF. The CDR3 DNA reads TGCGCCAGCAGCTTGTCAGGGGATGATCAGCCCCAGCATTTT.

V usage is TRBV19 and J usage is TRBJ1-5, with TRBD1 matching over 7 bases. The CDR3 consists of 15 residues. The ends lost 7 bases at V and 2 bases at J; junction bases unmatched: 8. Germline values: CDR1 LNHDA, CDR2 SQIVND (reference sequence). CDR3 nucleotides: TGTGCCAGTACCTCCATCGACAGGGGCAATCAGCCCCAGCATTTT. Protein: CASTSIDRGNQPQHF.

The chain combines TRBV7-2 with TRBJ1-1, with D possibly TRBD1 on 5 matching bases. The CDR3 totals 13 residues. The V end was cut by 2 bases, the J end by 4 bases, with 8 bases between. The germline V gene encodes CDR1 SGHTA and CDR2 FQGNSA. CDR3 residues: CASSLFQGTEAFF. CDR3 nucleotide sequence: TGTGCCAGCAGCTTATTCCAGGGCACTGAAGCTTTCTTT.

CDR3 DNA: TGTGCCAGTAGACAGGGTGGGAACACCGGGGAGCTGTTTTTT. It codes for CASRQGGNTGELFF. J is TRBJ2-2 and V is TRBV19, with a tentative D call TRBD1 (6 bases). The CDR3 contains 14 residues. Germline assignment: CDR1 LNHDA and CDR2 SQIVND (reference sequence). Trimming shortened V by 6 bases and J by 1 base, and 9 bases separated the two germline ends.

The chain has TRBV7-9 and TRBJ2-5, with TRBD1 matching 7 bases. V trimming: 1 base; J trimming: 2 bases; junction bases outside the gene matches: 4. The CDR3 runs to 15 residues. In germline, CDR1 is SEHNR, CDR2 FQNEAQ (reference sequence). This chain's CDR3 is CASSLGDSTQETQYF. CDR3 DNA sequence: TGTGCCAGCAGCTTAGGGGACAGTACTCAAGAGACCCAGTACTTC.

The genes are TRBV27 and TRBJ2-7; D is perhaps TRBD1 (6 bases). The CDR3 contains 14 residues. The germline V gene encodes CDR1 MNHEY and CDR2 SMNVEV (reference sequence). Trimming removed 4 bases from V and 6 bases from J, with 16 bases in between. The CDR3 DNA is TGTGCCAGCAGTTCGAATCAGGGGTCCACCGAGCAGTACTTC. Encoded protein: CASSSNQGSTEQYF.

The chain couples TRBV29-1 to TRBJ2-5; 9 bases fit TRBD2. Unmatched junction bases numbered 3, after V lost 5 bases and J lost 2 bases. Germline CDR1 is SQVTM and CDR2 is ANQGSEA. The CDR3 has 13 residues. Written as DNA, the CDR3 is TGCAGCGTTAAGCGGGGGGATCAAGAGACCCAGTACTTC. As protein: CSVKRGDQETQYF.

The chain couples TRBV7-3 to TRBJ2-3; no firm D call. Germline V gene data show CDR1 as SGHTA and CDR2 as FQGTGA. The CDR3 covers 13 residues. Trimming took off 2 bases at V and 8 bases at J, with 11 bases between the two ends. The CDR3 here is CASSLEPGFTQYF. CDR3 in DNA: TGTGCCAGCAGCTTAGAACCGGGTTTTACGCAGTATTTT.

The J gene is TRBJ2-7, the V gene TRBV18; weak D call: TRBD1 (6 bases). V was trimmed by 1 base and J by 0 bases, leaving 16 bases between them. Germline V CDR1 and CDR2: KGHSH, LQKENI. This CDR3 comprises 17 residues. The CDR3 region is CASSPQNRQVSSYEQYF. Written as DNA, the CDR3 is TGTGCCAGCTCACCACAAAACAGACAGGTGAGCTCCTACGAGCAGTACTTC. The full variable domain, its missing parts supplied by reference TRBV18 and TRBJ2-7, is NAGVMQNPRHLVRRRGQEARLRCSPMKGHSHVYWYRQLPEEGLKFMVYLQKENIIDESGMPKERFSAEFPKEGPSILRIQQVVRGDSAAYFCASSPQNRQVSSYEQYFGPGTRLTVT.

For the CDR3, the DNA is TGTGCCAGCAGACCAGGGTCCGGGGAGCTGTTTTTT. Protein: CASRPGSGELFF. The chain combines TRBV5-6 with TRBJ2-2, with a weak D call TRBD1 (5 bases). The CDR3 spans 12 residues. The V gene lost 5 bases and the J gene lost 6 bases, with 8 bases spanning the gap. Per germline, CDR1 SGHDT and CDR2 YYEEEE.

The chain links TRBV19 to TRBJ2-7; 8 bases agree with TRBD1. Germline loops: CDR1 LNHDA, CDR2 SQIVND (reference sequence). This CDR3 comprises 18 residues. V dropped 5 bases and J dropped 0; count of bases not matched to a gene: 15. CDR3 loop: CASSRLGQAVGRSYEQYF. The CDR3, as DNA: TGTGCCAGTAGTCGACTGGGACAGGCAGTCGGTCGCTCCTACGAGCAGTACTTC.

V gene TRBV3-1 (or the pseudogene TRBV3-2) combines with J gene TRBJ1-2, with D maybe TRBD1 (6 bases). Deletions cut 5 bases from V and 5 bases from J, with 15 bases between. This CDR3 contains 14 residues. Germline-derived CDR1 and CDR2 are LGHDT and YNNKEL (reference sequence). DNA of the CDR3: TGTGCCAGCAGCTACCTGGACAGCGAATATGGCTACACCTTC. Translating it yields CASSYLDSEYGYTF.

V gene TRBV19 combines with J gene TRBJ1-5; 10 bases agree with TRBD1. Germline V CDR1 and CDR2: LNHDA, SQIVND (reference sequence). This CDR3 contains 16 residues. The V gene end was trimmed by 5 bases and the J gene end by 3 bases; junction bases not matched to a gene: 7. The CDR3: CASSVGQGVDNQPQHF. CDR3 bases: TGTGCCAGTAGTGTCGGACAGGGGGTAGACAATCAGCCCCAGCATTTT.

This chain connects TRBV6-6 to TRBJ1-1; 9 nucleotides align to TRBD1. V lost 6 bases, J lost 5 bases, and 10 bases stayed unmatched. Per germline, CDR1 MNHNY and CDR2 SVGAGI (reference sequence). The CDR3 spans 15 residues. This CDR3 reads CASSRPTGGFTEAFF. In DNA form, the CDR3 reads TGTGCCAGCAGCCGTCCAACAGGGGGCTTTACTGAAGCTTTCTTT.

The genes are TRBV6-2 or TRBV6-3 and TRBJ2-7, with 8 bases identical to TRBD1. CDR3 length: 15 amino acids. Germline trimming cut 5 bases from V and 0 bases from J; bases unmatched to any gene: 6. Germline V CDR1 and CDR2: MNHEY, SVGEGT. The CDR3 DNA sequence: TGTGCCAGCAGTCTCCGGGACAGGAGCTCCTACGAGCAGTACTTC. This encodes CASSLRDRSSYEQYF.

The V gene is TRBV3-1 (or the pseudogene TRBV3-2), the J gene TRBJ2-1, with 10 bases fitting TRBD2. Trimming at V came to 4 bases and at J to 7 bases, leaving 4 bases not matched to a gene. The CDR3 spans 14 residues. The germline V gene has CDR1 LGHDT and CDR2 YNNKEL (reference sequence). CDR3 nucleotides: TGTGCCAGCAGCCTGCTAGCGGGGGAAAATGAGCAGTTCTTC. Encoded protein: CASSLLAGENEQFF.

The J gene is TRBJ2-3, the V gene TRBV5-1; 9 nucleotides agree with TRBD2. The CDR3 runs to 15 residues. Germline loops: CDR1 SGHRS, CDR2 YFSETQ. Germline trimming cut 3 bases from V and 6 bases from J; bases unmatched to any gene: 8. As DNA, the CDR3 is TGCGCCAGCAGCTGGGCGGGAGGGCCTGAGGATACGCAGTATTTT. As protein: CASSWAGGPEDTQYF.

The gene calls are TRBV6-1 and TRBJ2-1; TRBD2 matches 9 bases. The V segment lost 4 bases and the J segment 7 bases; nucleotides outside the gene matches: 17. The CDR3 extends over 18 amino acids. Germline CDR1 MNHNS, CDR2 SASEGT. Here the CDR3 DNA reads TGTGCCAGCAGTGCGCGACTGGGCGGGGGGGCCAAAGAGAATGAGCAGTTCTTC. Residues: CASSARLGGGAKENEQFF.